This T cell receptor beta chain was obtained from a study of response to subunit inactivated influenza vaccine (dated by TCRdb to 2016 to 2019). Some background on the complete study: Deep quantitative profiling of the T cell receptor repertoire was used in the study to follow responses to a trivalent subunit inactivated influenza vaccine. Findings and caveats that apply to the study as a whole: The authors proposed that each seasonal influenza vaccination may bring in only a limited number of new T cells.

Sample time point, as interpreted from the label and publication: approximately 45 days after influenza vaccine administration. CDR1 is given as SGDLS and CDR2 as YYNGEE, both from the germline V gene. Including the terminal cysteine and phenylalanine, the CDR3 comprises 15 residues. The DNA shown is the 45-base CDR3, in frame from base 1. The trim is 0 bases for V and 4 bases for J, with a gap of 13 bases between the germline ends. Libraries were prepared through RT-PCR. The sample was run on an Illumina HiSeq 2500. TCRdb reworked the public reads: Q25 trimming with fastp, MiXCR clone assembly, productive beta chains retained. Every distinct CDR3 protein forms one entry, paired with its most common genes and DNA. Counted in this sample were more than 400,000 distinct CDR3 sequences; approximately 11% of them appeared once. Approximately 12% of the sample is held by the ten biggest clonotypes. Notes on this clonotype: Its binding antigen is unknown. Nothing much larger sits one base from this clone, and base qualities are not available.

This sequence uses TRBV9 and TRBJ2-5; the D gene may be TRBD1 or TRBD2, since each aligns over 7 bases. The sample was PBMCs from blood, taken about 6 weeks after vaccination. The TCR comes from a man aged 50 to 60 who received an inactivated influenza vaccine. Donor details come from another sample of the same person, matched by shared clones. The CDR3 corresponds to CASSVAGRGGETQYF. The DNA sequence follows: TGTGCCAGCAGCGTAGCTGGCAGGGGGGGAGAGACCCAGTACTTC.